Given below is one T cell receptor (beta chain) in context. A single count supports this clonotype. Its antigen is currently not known. No base-level quality is on record; no much larger clone is a single base apart. The data are from a study of blood T cells in healthy people across ages (dated by TCRdb to between 2015 and 2016). As for the study more broadly: Template switching captured roughly one uniquely barcoded TCR beta cDNA molecule per two T cells in model experiments. For two donors (one aged 18 to 29 and one aged 80 or older), the study analyzed two additional independent replicas of 1 million unique cDNA reads from the same blood draw. Donors were grouped into four age groups: young (average roughly 15 years), middle-aged (39), aged (around 60) and long-lived (around 82). To avoid experimental bias, donors of different ages were randomly spread across the sequencing lanes. To track age-related changes in TCR beta repertoire diversity, the study relied on deep sequencing normalized with unique cDNA molecular identifiers. The study at large found these results: Because donor CMV infection status was unknown, age-related changes in expanded clonotypes were potentially confounded. Conclusive comparison of naive and antigen-experienced compartments was prevented by the profiling of bulk unsorted PBMCs. The percentage of naive T cells measured by flow cytometry correlated strongly with observed TCR beta diversity. Estimates of total diversity from one million sequenced T cells were regarded as lower bounds and underestimates. Compared with the aged group, more naive CD4+ T cells, fewer expanded clones and increased TCR diversity were shown by the long-lived group, suggesting age selection. As age increased, observed TCR beta diversity per million T cells dropped in a roughly linear way, and a significant reduction was already evident by age 40.

Receptor libraries were prepared by 5' RACE. Data came from an Illumina HiSeq 2500. A second about 6 to 11 cycle PCR used a sample-barcoded 5' primer and a J-beta primer mix. Each TCR beta cDNA molecule received a unique molecular identifier from a template-switch 5' adaptor carrying 12 random nucleotides. At least 3 million CDR3-containing paired-end reads were obtained from each sample. All of the RNA was converted into first-strand cDNA using the Mint cDNA synthesis kit, with a TRBC-specific oligonucleotide serving as the primer. Following uracil-DNA glycosylase treatment, all cDNA underwent a first 18-cycle PCR with the universal primers M1SS and BC2_uni_R. Per the authors' processing: Normalization of each sample was performed by random selection of 1 million high-quality reads, each carrying a distinct molecular identifier. Reads with shared molecular identifiers were discarded instead of being binned into consensus sequences. MiTCR, with a Q25 quality threshold and the strictest error-elimination algorithm, was used for CDR3 identification, clonotype clustering and error correction. A nonparametric unseen species model with Euler transformation was used to estimate lower-bound total TCR beta diversity. TCRdb trimmed public reads at Q25 via fastp, called clones via MiXCR and kept in-frame beta chains. Every entry covers one CDR3 protein and lists the most common genes and DNA from its rows. What appears here as the V and J calls and clone size reflects TCRdb's work, not the paper's. The sample table lists about 900,000 distinct CDR3 sequences, 62% of them with a count of one. Around 30% of the sample is held by the ten biggest clonotypes.

The roughly 39 donors, aged about 6 to 100 years, were systemically healthy Caucasian individuals from Russia. Each donor gave 9 to 10 milliliters of peripheral blood, collected into EDTA-treated Vacutainer tubes. PBMCs were isolated by Ficoll-Paque density-gradient centrifugation, with at least 6 million obtained per sample. Trizol reagent was used to extract total RNA from the PBMCs, yielding at least 5 micrograms per sample. For every donor, an aliquot of PBMCs went through flow cytometry to measure the percentages of naive CD45RAhigh/CD27high T cells. Source material: blood. The clonotype was recovered from a man aged 25-40 years in good health.

CDR3 loop: CALAGNYGYTF. The sequenced DNA is TGTGCTTTGGCGGGAAACTATGGCTACACCTTC. In this chain, TRBV7-9 is recombined with TRBJ1-2, with the D gene uncertain. CDR3 length: 11 amino acids, cysteine to phenylalanine. Of the read, only the CDR3 DNA is kept; its 33 bases are in frame from base 1. Taken from the germline V gene (reference sequence), the CDR1 and CDR2 loops are SEHNR and FQNEAQ.